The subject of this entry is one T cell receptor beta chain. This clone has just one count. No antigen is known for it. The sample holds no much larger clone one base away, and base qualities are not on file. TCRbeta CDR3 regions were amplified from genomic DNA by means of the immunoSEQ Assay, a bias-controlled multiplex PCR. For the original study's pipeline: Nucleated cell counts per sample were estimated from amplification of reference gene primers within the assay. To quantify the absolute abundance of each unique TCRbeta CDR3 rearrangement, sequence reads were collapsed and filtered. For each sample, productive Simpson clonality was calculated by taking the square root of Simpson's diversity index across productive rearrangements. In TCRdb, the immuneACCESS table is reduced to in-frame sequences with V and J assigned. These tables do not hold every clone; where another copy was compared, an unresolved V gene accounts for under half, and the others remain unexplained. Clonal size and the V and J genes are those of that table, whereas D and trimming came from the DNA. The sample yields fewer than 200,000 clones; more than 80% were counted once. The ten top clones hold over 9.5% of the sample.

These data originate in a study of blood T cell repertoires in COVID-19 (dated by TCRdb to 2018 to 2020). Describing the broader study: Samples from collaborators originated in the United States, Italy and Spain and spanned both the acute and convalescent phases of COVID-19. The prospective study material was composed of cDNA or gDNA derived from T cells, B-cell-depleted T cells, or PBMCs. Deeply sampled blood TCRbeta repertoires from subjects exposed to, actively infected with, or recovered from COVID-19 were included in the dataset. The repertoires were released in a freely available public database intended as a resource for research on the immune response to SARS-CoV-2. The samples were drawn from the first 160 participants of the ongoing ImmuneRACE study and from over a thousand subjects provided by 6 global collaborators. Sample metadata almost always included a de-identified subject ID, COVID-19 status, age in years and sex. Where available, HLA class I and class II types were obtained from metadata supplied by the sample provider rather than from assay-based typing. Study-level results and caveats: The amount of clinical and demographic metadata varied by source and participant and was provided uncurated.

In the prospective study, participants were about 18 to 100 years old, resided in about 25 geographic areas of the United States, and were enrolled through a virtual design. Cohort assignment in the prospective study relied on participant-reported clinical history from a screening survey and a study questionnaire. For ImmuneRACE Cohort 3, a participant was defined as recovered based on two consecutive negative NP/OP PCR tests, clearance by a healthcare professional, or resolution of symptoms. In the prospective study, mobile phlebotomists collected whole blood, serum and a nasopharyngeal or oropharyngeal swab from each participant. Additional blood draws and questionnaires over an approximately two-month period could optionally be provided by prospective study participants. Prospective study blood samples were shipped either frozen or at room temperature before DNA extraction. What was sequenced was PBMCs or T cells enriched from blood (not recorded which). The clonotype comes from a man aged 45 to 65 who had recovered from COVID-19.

The CDR3 region reads CASTRQDAYTF. The bases read TGTGCCAGCACCCGACAAGATGCCTACACCTTC. The chain is assembled from TRBV2 and TRBJ1-2, with the identity of the D gene unclear. Looking up the germline V gene yields CDR1 SNHLY and CDR2 FYNNEI. There are 11 amino acids in the CDR3, from cysteine to phenylalanine inclusive. Kept here is only the CDR3 DNA, which spans 33 bases and is read in frame from base 1. V is clipped by 7 bases and J by 10 bases, and the sequence between their germline boundaries is 13 bases long.